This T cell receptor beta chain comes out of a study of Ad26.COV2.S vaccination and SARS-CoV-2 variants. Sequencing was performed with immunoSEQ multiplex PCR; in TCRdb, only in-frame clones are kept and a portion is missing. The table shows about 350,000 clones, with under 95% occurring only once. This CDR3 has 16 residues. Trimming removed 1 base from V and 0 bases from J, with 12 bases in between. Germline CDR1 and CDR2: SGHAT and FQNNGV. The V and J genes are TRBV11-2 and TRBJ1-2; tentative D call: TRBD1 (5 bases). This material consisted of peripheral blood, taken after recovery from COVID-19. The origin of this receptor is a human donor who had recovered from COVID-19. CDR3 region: CASSLARAGPNYGYTF. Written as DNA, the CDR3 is TGTGCCAGCAGCTTAGCACGGGCAGGGCCTAACTATGGCTACACCTTC.